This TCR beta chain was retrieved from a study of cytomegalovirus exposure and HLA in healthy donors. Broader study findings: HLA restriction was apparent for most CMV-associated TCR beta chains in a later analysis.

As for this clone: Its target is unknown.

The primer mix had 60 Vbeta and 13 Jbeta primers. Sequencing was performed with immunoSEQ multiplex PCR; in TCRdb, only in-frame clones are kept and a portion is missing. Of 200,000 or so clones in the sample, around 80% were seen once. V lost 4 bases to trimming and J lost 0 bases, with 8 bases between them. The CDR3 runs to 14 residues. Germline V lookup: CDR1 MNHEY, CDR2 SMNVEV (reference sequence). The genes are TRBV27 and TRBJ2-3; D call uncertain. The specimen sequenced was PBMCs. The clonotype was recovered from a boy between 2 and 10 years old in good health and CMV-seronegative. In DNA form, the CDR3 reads TGTGCCAGCAGTTGGGCTACTAGCACAGATACGCAGTATTTT. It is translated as CASSWATSTDTQYF.